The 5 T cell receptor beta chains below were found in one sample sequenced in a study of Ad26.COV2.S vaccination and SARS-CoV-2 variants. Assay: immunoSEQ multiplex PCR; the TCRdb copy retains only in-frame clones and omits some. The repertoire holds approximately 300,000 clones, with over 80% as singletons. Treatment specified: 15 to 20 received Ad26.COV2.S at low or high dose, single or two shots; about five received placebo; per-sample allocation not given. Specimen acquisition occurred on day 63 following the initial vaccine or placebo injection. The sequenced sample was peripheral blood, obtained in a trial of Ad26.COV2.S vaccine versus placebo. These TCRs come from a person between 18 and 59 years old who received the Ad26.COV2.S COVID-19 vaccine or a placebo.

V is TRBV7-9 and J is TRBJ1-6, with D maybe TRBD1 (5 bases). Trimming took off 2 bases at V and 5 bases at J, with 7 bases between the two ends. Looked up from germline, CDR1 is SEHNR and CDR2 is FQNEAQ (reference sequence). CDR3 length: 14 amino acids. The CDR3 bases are TGTGCCAGCAGCTTAAGACAGAATAATTCACCCCTCCACTTT. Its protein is CASSLRQNNSPLHF.

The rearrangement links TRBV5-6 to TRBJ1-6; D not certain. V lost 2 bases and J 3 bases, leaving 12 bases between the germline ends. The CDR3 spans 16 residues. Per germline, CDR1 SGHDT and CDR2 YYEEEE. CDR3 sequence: CASSFRQEDYNSPLHF. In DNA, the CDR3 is TGTGCCAGCAGCTTTAGGCAGGAGGACTATAATTCACCCCTCCACTTT.

As DNA, the CDR3 is TGTGCCAGCAGGGGCCCTAACTATGGCTACACCTTC. This codes for CASRGPNYGYTF. The chain joins TRBV3-1 (or the pseudogene TRBV3-2) to TRBJ1-2; D is unresolved. The germline gives CDR1 LGHDT, CDR2 YNNKEL (reference sequence). The CDR3 contains 12 residues. V was clipped by 6 bases and J by 0 bases, with 5 bases between them.

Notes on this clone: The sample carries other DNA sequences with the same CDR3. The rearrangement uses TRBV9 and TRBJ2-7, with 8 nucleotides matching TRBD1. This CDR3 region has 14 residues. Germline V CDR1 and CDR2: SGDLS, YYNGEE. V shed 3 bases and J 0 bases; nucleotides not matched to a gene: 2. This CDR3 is CASSATGASYEQYF. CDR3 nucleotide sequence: TGTGCCAGCAGCGCGACAGGGGCCTCCTACGAGCAGTACTTC.

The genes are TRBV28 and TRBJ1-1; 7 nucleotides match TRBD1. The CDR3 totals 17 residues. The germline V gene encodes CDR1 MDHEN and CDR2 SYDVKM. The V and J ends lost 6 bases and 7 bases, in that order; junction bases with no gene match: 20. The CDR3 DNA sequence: TGTGCCAGCAGCTTCGGGACAGCCAGGGGACTTTGGAGTGAAGCTTTCTTT. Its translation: CASSFGTARGLWSEAFF. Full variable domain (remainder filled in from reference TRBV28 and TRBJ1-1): DVKVTQSSRYLVKRTGEKVFLECVQDMDHENMFWYRQDPGLGLRLIYFSYDVKMKEKGDIPEGYSVSREKKERFSLILESASTNQTSMYLCASSFGTARGLWSEAFFGQGTRLTVV.